One and the same sample provided the 4 T cell receptor beta chains below, sequenced in a study of cytomegalovirus exposure and HLA in healthy donors. PCR employed 60 Vbeta and 13 Jbeta primers. Repertoires were generated with immunoSEQ multiplex PCR, while TCRdb's copy carries only in-frame clones and drops some. The data hold 100,000 to 120,000 clones, with 67% observed a single time. Sequenced: PBMCs. The source is a man younger than 35 in good health and CMV-seropositive.

This clone was observed once. The V call is TRBV29-1, the J call TRBJ2-1; 12 positions match TRBD1. The V and J ends lost 3 bases and 9 bases, in that order; junction bases with no gene match: 6. This CDR3 comprises 14 residues. Germline CDR1 and CDR2: SQVTM and ANQGSEA. In DNA form, the CDR3 reads TGCAGCGTTGAGGGGGGACAGGGGGCCAGTGAGCAGTTCTTC. Its translation is CSVEGGQGASEQFF.

The CDR3 region has the DNA TGTGCCAGCAGGGATCAGGGCCAGGGCTACACCTTC. It is translated as CASRDQGQGYTF. The gene calls are TRBV28 and TRBJ1-2, with a tentative D call TRBD1 (5 bases). In germline, CDR1 is MDHEN, CDR2 SYDVKM. The CDR3 runs to 12 residues. The germline V and J ends were trimmed by 6 bases and 8 bases, with 13 bases remaining between them.

This clone was counted a few times. The rearrangement joins TRBV25-1 to TRBJ2-6; TRBD2 might be the D (6 bases). V lost 2 bases and J 0 bases, leaving 8 bases between the germline ends. The CDR3 loop spans 16 amino acids. Germline loops: CDR1 MGHDK, CDR2 SYGVNS. The CDR3 protein is CASSEAGFSGANVLTF. DNA of the CDR3: TGTGCCAGCAGTGAAGCGGGATTCTCTGGGGCCAACGTCCTGACTTTC. Combining the CDR3 with reference TRBV25-1 and TRBJ2-6 gives the whole variable domain EADIYQTPRYLVIGTGKKITLECSQTMGHDKMYWYQQDPGMELHLIHYSYGVNSTEKGDLSSESTVSRIRTEHFPLTLESARPSHTSQYLCASSEAGFSGANVLTFGAGSRLTVL.

This chain links TRBV7-6 with TRBJ1-1, with D possibly being TRBD1 (5 bases). Germline V CDR1 and CDR2: SGHVS, FNYEAQ. With 5 bases removed from V and 1 base from J, the gap between germline ends came to 5 bases. The CDR3 totals 12 residues. CDR3 protein: CASSQGNTEAFF. CDR3 in DNA: TGTGCCAGCAGCCAGGGGAACACTGAAGCTTTCTTT.